The next 15 T cell receptor beta chains were all read from a single sample in a study of T-cell memory formation after mild COVID-19. TCRdb reprocessed the 5' RACE reads via MiXCR and lists one record per CDR3 protein. The sample includes about 560,000 distinct CDR3 sequences, about a fifth of them seen just once. Material: PBMCs or a T cell subset sorted from them (not recorded which). Receptor source: an adult woman who had mild COVID-19 (a few samples of this study predate the infection). Cell type and time point are not known.

This clonotype came up a few times. The J gene is TRBJ1-2, the V gene TRBV6-1, with unresolved D. The CDR3 consists of 15 residues. Germline V gene sequence: CDR1 MNHNS, CDR2 SASEGT. Trimming removed 5 bases at V and 3 bases at J, with 16 bases between. The CDR3 DNA follows: TGTGCCAGCAGTCTTTCATCCGGTAATGACTATGGCTACACCTTC. It yields the protein CASSLSSGNDYGYTF.

The rearrangement joins TRBV5-5 to TRBJ1-2, with TRBD1 matching 9 bases. V lost 3 bases and J lost 5; bases outside the gene matches: 5. Per germline, CDR1 SGHKS and CDR2 YYEKEE (reference sequence). The length of the CDR3 is 14 residues. Written as DNA, the CDR3 is TGTGCCAGCAGCTACAGGGGGCGCGAGTATGGCTACACCTTC. As protein: CASSYRGREYGYTF.

This clonotype has a handful of counts. The chain employs TRBV7-9 and TRBJ1-1, with D possibly being TRBD1 (5 bases). V was trimmed by 4 bases and J by 6 bases, leaving 18 bases between them. The V gene's germline CDR1 is SEHNR and CDR2 FQNEAQ (reference sequence). The CDR3 extends over 15 amino acids. This chain's CDR3 is CASSSQVNKLPEAFF. The CDR3 nucleotides read TGTGCCAGCAGCTCACAGGTTAACAAGCTCCCTGAAGCTTTCTTT.

The rearrangement uses TRBV20-1 and TRBJ2-3; no clear D gene. Germline CDR1 reads DFQATT; CDR2 reads SNEGSKA (reference sequence). The CDR3 runs to 13 residues. The V gene lost 4 bases and the J gene lost 0 bases, with 8 bases spanning the gap. CDR3 in DNA: TGCAGTGCTAATGCAGGAAGCACAGATACGCAGTATTTT. It encodes CSANAGSTDTQYF.

This clonotype was seen a handful of times. The genes are TRBV11-2 and TRBJ2-5; the D is unclear. V lost 4 bases and J 5 bases, leaving 2 bases between the germline ends. In germline, CDR1 is SGHAT, CDR2 FQNNGV. The CDR3 consists of 10 residues. CDR3 bases: TGTGCCAGCAGCTACGAGACCCAGTACTTC. It specifies CASSYETQYF.

This clonotype was picked up a small number of times. The CDR3 DNA reads as TGTGCCAGCAGCACAAGGGGACAGTCCTACGAGCAGTACTTC. This translates into CASSTRGQSYEQYF. This sequence joins TRBV12-3 or TRBV12-4 and TRBJ2-7; TRBD1 matches 7 bases. J lost 1 base, V lost 6 bases, and 6 bases had no gene match. The length of the CDR3 is 14 residues.

The chain couples TRBV14 to TRBJ2-7, with 8 nucleotides matching TRBD2. This CDR3 has 14 residues. V shed 3 bases and J 3 bases; nucleotides not matched to a gene: 4. Germline V gene sequence: CDR1 SGHDN, CDR2 FVKESK. The CDR3 region has the DNA TGTGCCAGCAGCCACGGGAGGGGCATCTACGAGCAGTACTTC. Its protein product is CASSHGRGIYEQYF.

This clonotype was observed a handful of times. The chain uses TRBV5-1 and TRBJ2-2, with 7 positions matching TRBD1. The ends lost 0 bases at V and 5 bases at J; junction bases unmatched: 7. Germline values: CDR1 SGHRS, CDR2 YFSETQ. This CDR3 has 16 residues. CDR3 coding DNA: TGCGCCAGCAGCTTGGACTCGGGACAGAGAACCGGGGAGCTGTTTTTT. Amino acid sequence: CASSLDSGQRTGELFF.

This clonotype has just a few counts. V usage is TRBV5-1 and J usage is TRBJ1-1, with D hard to call. This CDR3 is built from 14 residues. The germline CDR1 and CDR2 sequences are SGHRS and YFSETQ. V shed 6 bases and J shed 1 base, with 13 bases lying between them. CDR3 in DNA: TGCGCCAGCACCGCTTGGGTCTCGAACACTGAAGCTTTCTTT. It specifies CASTAWVSNTEAFF.

In this sample, this clonotype turned up a few times. This chain's CDR3 is CSVVNRFSSYEQYF. Written as DNA, the CDR3 is TGCAGCGTTGTAAACAGGTTCAGCTCCTACGAGCAGTACTTC. V and J are TRBV29-1 and TRBJ2-7; maybe TRBD1 (5 bases). The CDR3 totals 14 residues. Germline V lookup: CDR1 SQVTM, CDR2 ANQGSEA. V was clipped by 4 bases and J by 0 bases, with 13 bases between them.

This clonotype was observed a handful of times. The chain is built from TRBV7-8 and TRBJ2-7; 14 bases map to TRBD2. Trimming cost V 5 bases and J 3 bases; bases outside gene matches: 15. CDR1 and CDR2 from the germline V gene are SGHVS and FQNEAQ. The length of the CDR3 is 19 residues. CDR3 protein: CASSATRTSGRLGSYEQYF. The CDR3 DNA reads TGTGCCAGCAGCGCAACCCGGACTAGCGGGAGGCTTGGTAGCTACGAGCAGTACTTC.

This clonotype has a count of ten or more. The chain recombines TRBV7-8 with TRBJ2-6; the match to TRBD1 covers 7 bases. The germline V gene has CDR1 SGHVS and CDR2 FQNEAQ. Trimming took 4 bases from V and 3 from J; bases not matched to a gene: 3. The CDR3 totals 15 residues. CDR3 sequence (DNA): TGTGCCAGCAGCTACAGGGGCAGTGGGGCCAACGTCCTGACTTTC. It is translated as CASSYRGSGANVLTF.

The sample holds many counts of this clonotype. The chain links TRBV12-3 or TRBV12-4 to TRBJ1-2, with TRBD1 as a possible D gene (5 bases). The V and J ends lost 2 bases and 2 bases respectively, with 6 bases between them. This CDR3 region has 13 residues. The CDR3 is CASSLQGNYGYTF. CDR3 coding DNA: TGTGCCAGCAGTTTACAGGGAAACTATGGCTACACCTTC.

This chain joins TRBV6-5 and TRBJ1-4, with 8 nucleotides matching TRBD1. V gave up 0 bases and J gave up 8 bases; unmatched junction bases: 17. Germline CDR1 and CDR2: MNHEY and SVGAGI. The CDR3 runs to 19 residues. Here the CDR3 reads CASSYSFQGAPGPGEKLFF. CDR3 DNA: TGTGCCAGCAGTTACTCGTTCCAGGGGGCCCCTGGTCCGGGGGAAAAACTGTTTTTT.

This clonotype occurred many times. This sequence joins TRBV20-1 and TRBJ2-7; 8 nucleotides line up with TRBD2. Per germline, CDR1 DFQATT and CDR2 SNEGSKA (reference sequence). With V trimmed by 3 bases and J by 6 bases, 13 bases remained unmatched. CDR3 length equals 15 residues. The CDR3, as DNA: TGCAGTGCTAGCCAGCCCGCAGCGGGAGTGGGCGAGCAGTACTTC. This sequence encodes CSASQPAAGVGEQYF.